The following is a T cell receptor beta chain sequence with its context. These data originate in a study of cytomegalovirus exposure and HLA in healthy donors. Vbeta (60) and Jbeta (13) primers were used in the PCR. Using immunoSEQ multiplex PCR, the repertoire was profiled, and TCRdb retains in-frame clones only, with some absent. This sample contains under 200,000 clones. The source material was PBMCs. This TCR was sampled from a man aged 25-40 years in good health and CMV-seronegative.

CDR3 region: CASSDPGQGILNSNQPQHF. CDR3 in DNA: TGCGCCAGCAGTGACCCGGGACAGGGGATTCTAAATAGCAATCAGCCCCAGCATTTT. The chain combines TRBV10-2 with TRBJ1-5; 10 bases fit TRBD1. J lost 0 bases, V lost 3 bases, and 11 bases had no gene match. The CDR3 totals 19 residues. Germline CDR1 WSHSY, CDR2 SAAADI.